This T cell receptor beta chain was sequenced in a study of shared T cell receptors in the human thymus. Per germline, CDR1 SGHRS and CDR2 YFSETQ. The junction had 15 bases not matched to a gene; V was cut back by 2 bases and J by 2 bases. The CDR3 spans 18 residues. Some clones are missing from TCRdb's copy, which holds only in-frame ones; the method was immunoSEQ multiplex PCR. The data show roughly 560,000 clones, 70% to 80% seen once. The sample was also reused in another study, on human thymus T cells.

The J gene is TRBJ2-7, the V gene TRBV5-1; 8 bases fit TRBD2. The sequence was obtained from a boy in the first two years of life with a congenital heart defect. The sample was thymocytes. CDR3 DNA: TGCGCCAGCAGCTTAGTAGCTAGCGGGTCAACCTTACCCTACGAGCAGTACTTC. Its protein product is CASSLVASGSTLPYEQYF.